Listed below are T cell receptor beta chains from one sample, sequenced in a study of control samples from healthy donors and cancer patients. The assay was immunoSEQ multiplex PCR, and TCRdb's table has in-frame clones only and misses some. Among 150,000 to 200,000 clones listed, 88% were seen once. Sequencing was performed on blood. The receptor source for this set is a woman in her thirties in good health. CDR3s include the opening cysteine and the closing phenylalanine or tryptophan. Each record gives: V gene, J gene, clone size, D gene, CDR3 DNA, CDR3 protein. D genes are given only for firm matches. Some rows mark clone size as missing; the rest say once, few, many or name a class of expanded clone.

TRBV24-1	TRBJ2-1	-	TRBD2	TGTGCCACCAGTGATTTAGGCGGGAGTAGGTACAATGAGCAGTTCTTC	CATSDLGGSRYNEQFF
TRBV5-1	TRBJ2-1	-	TRBD2	TGCGCCAGCAGCTTGGGGGCGGGGGGCGGAAGCAATGAGCAGTTCTTC	CASSLGAGGGSNEQFF
TRBV2	TRBJ1-6	-	TRBD1	TGTGCCAGCAGAGACGACAGGGGAAAAGGTTCACCCCTCCACTTT	CASRDDRGKGSPLHF
TRBV19	TRBJ2-2	few	-	TGTGCCAGTAGGAACGGGGTCTACGGGGAGCTGTTTTTT	CASRNGVYGELFF
TRBV9	TRBJ2-1	-	-	TGTGCCAGCAGCCCCGACCCATCCCGCCATGAGCAGTTCTTC	CASSPDPSRHEQFF
TRBV5-5	TRBJ1-1	-	-	TGTGCCAGCAGCTTGGGGAGACGGCGGAACACTGAAGCTTTCTTT	CASSLGRRRNTEAFF
TRBV11-2	TRBJ2-3	-	TRBD2	TGTGCCAGCAGCCCCGGCGGGGGGGACACGCAGTATTTT	CASSPGGGDTQYF
TRBV4-1	TRBJ1-1	-	TRBD1	TGCGCCAGCAGCCACGTACAGGGGAAAGACACTGAAGCTTTCTTT	CASSHVQGKDTEAFF
TRBV4-2	TRBJ2-7	-	-	TGTGCCAGCAGCCAAGACACAGGGACTGGGTCCTACGAGCAGTACTTC	CASSQDTGTGSYEQYF
TRBV24-1	TRBJ2-1	-	-	TGTGCCACCAGTGACCGGACCGCCCCGGACGGTCTGCATGAGCAGTTCTTC	CATSDRTAPDGLHEQFF
TRBV7-9	TRBJ2-4	-	TRBD1	TGTGCCAGCAGTCCCGCCAGGGGGTCGATAGCCAAAAACATTCAGTACTTC	CASSPARGSIAKNIQYF
TRBV9	TRBJ2-1	-	-	TGTGCCAGCAGCGTCTGGTCAAGCGATGAGCAGTTCTTC	CASSVWSSDEQFF